The present entry profiles one TCR beta chain with its context. Combining a sample-barcoded 5' primer with a J-beta primer mix, a second PCR ran for about 6 to 11 cycles. TCRdb reanalysed the 5' RACE reads using MiXCR and keeps one entry per CDR3 protein. The table includes 950,000 to 1,200,000 distinct CDR3 sequences, roughly two fifths detected once. The donors, healthy Caucasians from Russia, were aged roughly 6 to 90. Isolation yielded PBMCs, at least 6.5 million per sample, in every case. Extraction of total RNA produced a minimum of 5 micrograms from each sample. This sample is drawn from a study of blood T cells in healthy people across ages. This CDR3 is built from 15 residues. The germline V gene has CDR1 SNHLY and CDR2 FYNNEI. With 5 bases removed from V and 4 bases from J, the gap between germline ends came to 15 bases.

The chain is built from TRBV2 and TRBJ2-1, with D maybe TRBD2 (5 bases). The sample was blood. The TCR sequence derives from a man between 18 and 35 years old in good health. The DNA for the CDR3 is TGTGCCAGCAGTCCCCCCAGGACGGGGTACAATGAGCAGTTCTTC. Protein: CASSPPRTGYNEQFF.